This entry is about one TCR beta chain. Under the authors' procedure: Reference gene primer amplification in the assay estimated nucleated cell counts. Generated by immunoSEQ multiplex PCR, the TCRdb table keeps only in-frame clones and is missing some. From that table come the V and J calls and clone size; the DNA was used to work out D and trimming. The repertoire includes around 100,000 clones, around 90% of them detected once, and 5.5% to 7% sits in the top ten. The data stem from a study of blood T cell repertoires in COVID-19. As for the study in general: Italy, Spain and the United States were the sources of the convalescent and acute COVID-19 samples.

The CDR3 length is 13 residues. In germline, CDR1 is WSHSY, CDR2 SAAADI. Trimming removed 6 bases at V and 7 bases at J, with 13 bases between. The sample consisted of peripheral blood. The receptor's source is a human donor in a cohort sampled during active COVID-19. The chain has TRBV10-2 and TRBJ2-1, with TRBD2 as a possible D gene (6 bases). The CDR3 sequence: CASRDPGGNEQFF. The CDR3 nucleotides are TGCGCCAGCAGAGACCCAGGAGGGAATGAGCAGTTCTTC.